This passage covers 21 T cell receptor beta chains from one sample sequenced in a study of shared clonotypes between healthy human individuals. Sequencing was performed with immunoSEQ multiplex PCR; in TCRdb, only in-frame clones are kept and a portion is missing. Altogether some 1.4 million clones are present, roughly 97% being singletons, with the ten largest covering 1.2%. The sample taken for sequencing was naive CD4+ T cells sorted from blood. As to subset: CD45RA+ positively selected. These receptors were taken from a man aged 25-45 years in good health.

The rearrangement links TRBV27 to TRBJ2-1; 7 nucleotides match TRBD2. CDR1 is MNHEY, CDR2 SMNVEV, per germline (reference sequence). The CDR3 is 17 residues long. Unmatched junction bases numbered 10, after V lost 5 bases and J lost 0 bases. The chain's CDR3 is CASSPTGRGSSYNEQFF. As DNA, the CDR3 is TGTGCCAGCAGTCCGACTGGTCGCGGGAGCTCCTACAATGAGCAGTTCTTC.

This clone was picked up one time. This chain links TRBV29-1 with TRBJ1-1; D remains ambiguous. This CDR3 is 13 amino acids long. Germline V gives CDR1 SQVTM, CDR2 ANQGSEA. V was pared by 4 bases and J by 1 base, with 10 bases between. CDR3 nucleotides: TGCAGCGTTGCTCGTCGGCAGAACACTGAAGCTTTCTTT. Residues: CSVARRQNTEAFF.

The CDR3 region has the DNA TGTGCCAGCAGCTTAGTTGGCGGGACCAGTGAGCAGTTCTTC. Encoded protein: CASSLVGGTSEQFF. The gene calls are TRBV11-3 and TRBJ2-1; possibly TRBD2 for D (6 bases). This CDR3 is 14 amino acids long. V lost 1 base to trimming and J lost 9 bases, with 13 bases between them. In germline, CDR1 is SGHNT, CDR2 YENEEA.

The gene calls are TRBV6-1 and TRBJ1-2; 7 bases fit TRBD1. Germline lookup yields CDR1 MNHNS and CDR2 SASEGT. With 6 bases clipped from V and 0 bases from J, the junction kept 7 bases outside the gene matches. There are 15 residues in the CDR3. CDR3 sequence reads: CASSPGGTANYGYTF. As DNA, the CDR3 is TGTGCCAGCAGCCCCGGGGGGACAGCTAACTATGGCTACACCTTC.

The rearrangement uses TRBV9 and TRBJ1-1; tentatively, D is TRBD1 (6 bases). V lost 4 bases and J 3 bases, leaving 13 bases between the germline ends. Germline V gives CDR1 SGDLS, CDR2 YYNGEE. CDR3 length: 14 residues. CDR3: CASSYTPGDTEAFF. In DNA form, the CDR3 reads TGTGCCAGCAGCTATACCCCAGGGGACACTGAAGCTTTCTTT.

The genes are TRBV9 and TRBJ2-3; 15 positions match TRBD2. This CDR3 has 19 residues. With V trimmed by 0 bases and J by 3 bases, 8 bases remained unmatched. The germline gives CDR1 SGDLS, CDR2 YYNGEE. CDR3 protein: CASSVAFGLAGGLTDTQYF. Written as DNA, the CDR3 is TGTGCCAGCAGCGTAGCTTTTGGACTAGCGGGAGGGTTAACAGATACGCAGTATTTT. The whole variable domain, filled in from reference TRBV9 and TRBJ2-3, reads DSGVTQTPKHLITATGQRVTLRCSPRSGDLSVYWYQQSLDQGLQFLIQYYNGEERAKGNILERFSAQQFPDLHSELNLSSLELGDSALYFCASSVAFGLAGGLTDTQYFGPGTRLTVL.

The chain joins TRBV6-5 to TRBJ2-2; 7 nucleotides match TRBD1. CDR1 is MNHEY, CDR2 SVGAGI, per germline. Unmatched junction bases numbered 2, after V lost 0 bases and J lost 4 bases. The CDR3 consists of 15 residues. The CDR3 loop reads CASSYSRTGTGELFF. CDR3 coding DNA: TGTGCCAGCAGTTACTCGAGGACAGGCACCGGGGAGCTGTTTTTT.

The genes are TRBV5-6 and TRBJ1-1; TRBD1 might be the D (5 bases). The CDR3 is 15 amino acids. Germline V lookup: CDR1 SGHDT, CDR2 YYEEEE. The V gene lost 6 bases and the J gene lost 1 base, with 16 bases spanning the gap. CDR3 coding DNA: TGTGCCAGCACCCCCGGGCAGGGCCGGAACACTGAAGCTTTCTTT. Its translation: CASTPGQGRNTEAFF. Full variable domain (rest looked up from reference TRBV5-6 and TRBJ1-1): DAGVTQSPTHLIKTRGQQVTLRCSPKSGHDTVSWYQQALGQGPQFIFQYYEEEERQRGNFPDRFSGHQFPNYSSELNVNALLLGDSALYLCASTPGQGRNTEAFFGQGTRLTVV.

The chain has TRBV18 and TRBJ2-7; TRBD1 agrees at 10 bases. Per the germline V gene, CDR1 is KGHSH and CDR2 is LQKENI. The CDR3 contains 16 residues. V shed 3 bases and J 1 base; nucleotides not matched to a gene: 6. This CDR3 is CASSPDRGRSSYEQYF. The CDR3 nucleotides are TGTGCCAGCTCACCGGACAGGGGGAGATCTTCCTACGAGCAGTACTTC.

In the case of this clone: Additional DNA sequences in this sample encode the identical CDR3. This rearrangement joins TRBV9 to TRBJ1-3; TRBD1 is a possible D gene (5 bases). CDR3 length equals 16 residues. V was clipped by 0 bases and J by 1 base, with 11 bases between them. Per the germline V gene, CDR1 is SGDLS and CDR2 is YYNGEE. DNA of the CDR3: TGTGCCAGCAGCGTAGGGGGACGTTCGTCTGGAAACACCATATATTTT. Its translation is CASSVGGRSSGNTIYF.

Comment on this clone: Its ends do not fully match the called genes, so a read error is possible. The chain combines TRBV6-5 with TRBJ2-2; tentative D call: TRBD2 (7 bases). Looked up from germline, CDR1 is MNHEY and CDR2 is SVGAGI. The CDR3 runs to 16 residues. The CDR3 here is CASSYRTAGSTRELFF. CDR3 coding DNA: TGTGCCAGCAGTTATCGGACAGCGGGGTCCACCCGGGAGCTGTTTTTT.

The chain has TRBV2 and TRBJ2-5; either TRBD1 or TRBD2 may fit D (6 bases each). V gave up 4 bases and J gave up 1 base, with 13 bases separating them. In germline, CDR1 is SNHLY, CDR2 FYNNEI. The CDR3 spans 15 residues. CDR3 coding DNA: TGTGCCAGCAGTGTAATCCGGGGGCGCCAAGAGACCCAGTACTTC. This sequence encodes CASSVIRGRQETQYF.

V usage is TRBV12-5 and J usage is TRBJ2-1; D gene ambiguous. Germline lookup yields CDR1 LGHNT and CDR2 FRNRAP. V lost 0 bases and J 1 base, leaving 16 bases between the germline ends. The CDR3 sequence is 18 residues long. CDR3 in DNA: TGTGCTAGTGGTTTGGTACCCCTGTTTGGAGCATCCTACAATGAGCAGTTCTTC. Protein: CASGLVPLFGASYNEQFF.

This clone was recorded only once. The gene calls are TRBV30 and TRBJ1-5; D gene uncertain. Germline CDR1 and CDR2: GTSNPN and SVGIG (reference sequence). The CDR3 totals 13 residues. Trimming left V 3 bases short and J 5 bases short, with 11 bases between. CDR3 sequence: CAWRDGLDQPQHF. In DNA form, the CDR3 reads TGTGCCTGGAGGGACGGGCTTGATCAGCCCCAGCATTTT.

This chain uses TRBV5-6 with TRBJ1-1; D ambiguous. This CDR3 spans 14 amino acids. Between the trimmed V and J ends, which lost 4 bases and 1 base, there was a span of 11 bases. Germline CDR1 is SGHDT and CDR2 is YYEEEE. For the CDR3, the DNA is TGTGCCAGCAGCCCCTTTCAAACGAACACTGAAGCTTTCTTT. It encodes CASSPFQTNTEAFF.

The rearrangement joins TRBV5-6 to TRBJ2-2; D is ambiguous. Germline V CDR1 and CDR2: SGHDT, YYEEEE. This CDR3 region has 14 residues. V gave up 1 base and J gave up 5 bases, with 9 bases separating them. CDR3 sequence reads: CASSLMPGTGELFF. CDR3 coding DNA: TGTGCCAGCAGCTTGATGCCAGGAACCGGGGAGCTGTTTTTT.

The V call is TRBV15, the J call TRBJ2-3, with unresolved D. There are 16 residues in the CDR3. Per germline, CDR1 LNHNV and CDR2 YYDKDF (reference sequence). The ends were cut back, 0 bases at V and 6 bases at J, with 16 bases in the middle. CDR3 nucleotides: TGTGCCACCAGCAGAGATCCGTTGGGCAACGGTGATACGCAGTATTTT. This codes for CATSRDPLGNGDTQYF.

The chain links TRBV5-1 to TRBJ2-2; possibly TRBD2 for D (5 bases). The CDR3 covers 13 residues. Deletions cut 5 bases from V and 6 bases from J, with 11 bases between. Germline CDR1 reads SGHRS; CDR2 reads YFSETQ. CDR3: CASSTAVPGELFF. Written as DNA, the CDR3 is TGCGCCAGCAGTACAGCGGTCCCCGGGGAGCTGTTTTTT.

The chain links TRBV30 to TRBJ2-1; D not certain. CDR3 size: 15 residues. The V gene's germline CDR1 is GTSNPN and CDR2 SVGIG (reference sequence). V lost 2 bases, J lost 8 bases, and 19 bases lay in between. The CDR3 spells CAWSWDSQPSDEQFF. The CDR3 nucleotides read TGTGCCTGGAGTTGGGATAGCCAACCCTCGGATGAGCAGTTCTTC.

The CDR3 region is CASSEWGTLDQPQHF. The CDR3 coding sequence is TGCGCCAGCAGTGAGTGGGGGACGTTAGATCAGCCCCAGCATTTT. The chain links TRBV10-2 to TRBJ1-5; D is possibly TRBD1 (5 bases). The CDR3 loop spans 15 amino acids. V lost 1 base, J lost 5 bases, and 12 bases lay in between. Germline assignment: CDR1 WSHSY and CDR2 SAAADI.

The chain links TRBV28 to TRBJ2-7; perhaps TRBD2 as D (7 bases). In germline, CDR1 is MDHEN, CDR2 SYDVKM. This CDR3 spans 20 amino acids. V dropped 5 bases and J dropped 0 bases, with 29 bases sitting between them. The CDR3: CASSPFSPGGGDRSSYEQYF. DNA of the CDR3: TGTGCCAGCAGTCCGTTCTCGCCGGGCGGGGGCGACAGGAGCTCCTACGAGCAGTACTTC.